A single sample gave rise to the 27 T cell receptor beta chains below, sequenced in a study of response to subunit inactivated influenza vaccine. TCRdb used MiXCR to reprocess the RT-PCR reads, holding one entry per CDR3 protein. The sample holds hundreds of thousands of distinct CDR3 sequences, around 11% seen once. The sample also formed part of further work on T cells expressing NK-cell markers. As that report states: Generation of TCR beta cDNA was performed by 5'RACE template switching incorporating UMIs.

Sequenced here: PBMCs from blood, sampled on the day of vaccination. The origin of the receptors is a man between 50 and 59 years old who received an inactivated influenza vaccine.

This clonotype was picked up a small number of times. The chain employs TRBV2 and TRBJ2-3; D is ambiguous. V was pared by 7 bases and J by 6 bases, with 11 bases between. The CDR3 has 12 amino acids. Germline V gives CDR1 SNHLY, CDR2 FYNNEI. In DNA, the CDR3 is TGTGCCAGCATTAGAACAGCTGATACGCAGTATTTT. It encodes CASIRTADTQYF.

The chain couples TRBV25-1 to TRBJ2-1, with D perhaps TRBD1 (6 bases). Germline V gene lookup returns CDR1 MGHDK and CDR2 SYGVNS. Trimming cost V 5 bases and J 7 bases, with 18 bases left between them. CDR3 length equals 15 residues. The CDR3 sequence: CASSLTGSPRNEQFF. DNA of the CDR3: TGTGCCAGCAGTCTAACAGGGTCCCCTCGGAATGAGCAGTTCTTC.

The chain is built from TRBV7-9 and TRBJ2-1, with D perhaps matching TRBD2 (5 bases). Germline V gives CDR1 SEHNR, CDR2 FQNEAQ (reference sequence). The CDR3 loop spans 15 amino acids. V gave up 0 bases and J gave up 5 bases, with 11 bases separating them. The CDR3 DNA is TGTGCCAGCAGCTTAGCGCCCGGACTGAACAATGAGCAGTTCTTC. Its translation: CASSLAPGLNNEQFF.

Worth noting for this clonotype: Germline is not matched at one junction end, which may reflect a read error. The chain joins TRBV7-2 to TRBJ2-5; D remains unclear. CDR1 is SGHTA, CDR2 FQGNSA, per germline. The CDR3 totals 8 residues. CDR3 loop: CASSATHF. In DNA form, the CDR3 reads TGTGCCAGCAGCGCAACGCACTTC.

The chain recombines TRBV6-2 or TRBV6-3 with TRBJ2-1; unclear D gene. Germline CDR1 is MNHEY and CDR2 is SVGEGT. This CDR3 has 14 amino acids. Trimming took 0 bases from V and 10 from J, leaving 13 bases between them. CDR3 in DNA: TGTGCCAGCAGTTACTCAACCCCAGCCTACGAGCAGTTCTTC. It encodes CASSYSTPAYEQFF.

There are a few counts of this clonotype. V is TRBV12-3 or TRBV12-4 and J is TRBJ1-2; maybe TRBD1 (5 bases). The V gene lost 2 bases and the J gene lost 7 bases, with 11 bases spanning the gap. The CDR3 totals 13 residues. CDR3 sequence (DNA): TGTGCCAGCAGTTTAATCCGGGGCACTGGCTACACCTTC. As protein: CASSLIRGTGYTF.

This clonotype was found a few times. The chain recombines TRBV7-2 with TRBJ1-6, with 7 bases fitting TRBD1. Germline V CDR1 and CDR2: SGHTA, FQGNSA. The CDR3 loop spans 16 amino acids. The trim removed 6 bases at V and 0 bases at J, leaving 5 bases unmatched. CDR3 in amino acids: CASRADRRSYNSPLHF. CDR3 nucleotide sequence: TGTGCCAGCAGAGCGGACAGGCGCTCCTATAATTCACCCCTCCACTTT.

The chain joins TRBV7-3 to TRBJ1-6; no definite D call. Germline V gene data show CDR1 as SGHTA and CDR2 as FQGTGA. Trimming removed 4 bases at V and 7 bases at J, with 11 bases between. This CDR3 has 14 residues. CDR3: CASSSGRQNSPLHF. In DNA form, the CDR3 reads TGTGCCAGCAGCTCCGGACGGCAGAATTCACCCCTCCACTTT.

The V gene is TRBV7-9, the J gene TRBJ1-1, with a tentative D call TRBD1 (6 bases). V was clipped by 3 bases and J by 4 bases, with 15 bases between them. CDR3 length: 15 residues. Germline CDR1 reads SEHNR; CDR2 reads FQNEAQ (reference sequence). Here the CDR3 reads CASSLGWGASTEAFF. The CDR3 DNA reads as TGTGCCAGCAGCTTGGGGTGGGGGGCGAGCACTGAAGCTTTCTTT.

This clonotype was picked up many times. This chain uses TRBV29-1 with TRBJ2-7, with a possible D match to TRBD2 (5 bases). Germline CDR1 and CDR2: SQVTM and ANQGSEA. The ends were cut back, 3 bases at V and 2 bases at J, with 11 bases in the middle. The CDR3 is 13 amino acids. The CDR3 spells CSVEGGSAYEQYF. The CDR3 nucleotides read TGCAGCGTTGAGGGCGGGTCCGCCTACGAGCAGTACTTC.

This clonotype was observed a handful of times. This chain links TRBV4-3 with TRBJ1-6; D gene ambiguous. V was cut by 1 base and J by 9 bases, with 16 bases left in between. CDR1 and CDR2 (germline): LGHNA, YSLEER. There are 16 residues in the CDR3. CDR3 nucleotide sequence: TGCGCCAGCAGCCAAGTTAACACCTGGGGAAGTTCACCCCTCCACTTT. This gives the protein CASSQVNTWGSSPLHF.

The CDR3 here is CASSGGLAGGVKGTGELFF. In nucleotides, the CDR3 is TGTGCCAGCAGCGGGGGACTAGCGGGAGGAGTGAAGGGGACCGGGGAGCTGTTTTTT. The V gene is TRBV11-2, the J gene TRBJ2-2; 15 nucleotides agree with TRBD2. The germline V gene has CDR1 SGHAT and CDR2 FQNNGV. This CDR3 region has 19 residues. V lost 5 bases, J lost 5 bases, and 12 bases stayed unmatched.

The chain recombines TRBV11-2 with TRBJ1-2; D uncertain. Between the trimmed V and J ends, which lost 4 bases and 1 base, there was a span of 10 bases. Germline CDR1 reads SGHAT; CDR2 reads FQNNGV. The CDR3 runs to 14 residues. The CDR3 spells CASSSLQNNYGYTF. CDR3 nucleotides: TGTGCCAGCAGCTCATTACAGAATAACTATGGCTACACCTTC.

The rearrangement links TRBV9 to TRBJ2-1, with 8 nucleotides matching TRBD2. With 4 bases clipped from V and 5 bases from J, the junction kept 5 bases outside the gene matches. The germline CDR1 and CDR2 sequences are SGDLS and YYNGEE. This CDR3 is 14 amino acids long. In nucleotides, the CDR3 is TGTGCCAGCAGCCTACGAGCGGGGGACAATGAGCAGTTCTTC. Protein: CASSLRAGDNEQFF. Full variable domain (rest looked up from reference TRBV9 and TRBJ2-1): DSGVTQTPKHLITATGQRVTLRCSPRSGDLSVYWYQQSLDQGLQFLIQYYNGEERAKGNILERFSAQQFPDLHSELNLSSLELGDSALYFCASSLRAGDNEQFFGPGTRLTVL.

The V and J genes are TRBV7-9 and TRBJ2-1; no firm D call. V was clipped by 1 base and J by 1 base, with 14 bases between them. There are 17 residues in the CDR3. Germline values: CDR1 SEHNR, CDR2 FQNEAQ (reference sequence). The CDR3 is CASSLGGRIASYNEQFF. Written as DNA, the CDR3 is TGTGCCAGCAGCTTAGGTGGCAGGATAGCTTCCTACAATGAGCAGTTCTTC.

V is TRBV6-2 or TRBV6-3 and J is TRBJ2-1, with 11 positions matching TRBD2. CDR1 is MNHEY, CDR2 SVGEGT, per germline. Losses at the gene ends were 6 bases for V and 7 bases for J; bases not matched to a gene: 5. CDR3 length equals 14 residues. The CDR3 is CASRSSGRRNEQFF. In nucleotides, the CDR3 is TGTGCCAGCAGATCTAGCGGGAGGAGGAATGAGCAGTTCTTC.

This clonotype came up many times. The V call is TRBV20-1, the J call TRBJ2-5; TRBD1 matches at 8 bases. The CDR3 covers 15 residues. Trimming took 3 bases from V and 5 from J; bases not matched to a gene: 11. Germline V gene data show CDR1 as DFQATT and CDR2 as SNEGSKA (reference sequence). CDR3 protein: CSARDFRGHGETQYF. CDR3 in DNA: TGCAGTGCTAGGGATTTCAGGGGGCACGGGGAGACCCAGTACTTC.

In this sample, this clonotype turned up many times. The CDR3 coding sequence is TGTGCCAGCTCCCGGGCCTTAGAGACGGATGAGCAGTTCTTC. Residues: CASSRALETDEQFF. The chain combines TRBV6-2 or TRBV6-3 with TRBJ2-1; no clear D. Trimming pared 8 bases from V and 8 bases from J, leaving 19 bases between. The germline V gene encodes CDR1 MNHEY and CDR2 SVGEGT. This CDR3 has 14 amino acids.

This clonotype was seen at least ten times. The chain uses TRBV2 and TRBJ2-3; 11 positions agree with TRBD2. Germline V gene data show CDR1 as SNHLY and CDR2 as FYNNEI. The CDR3 length is 12 residues. The V and J ends lost 10 bases and 10 bases, in that order; junction bases with no gene match: 7. The CDR3 nucleotides are TGTGCCACCAACCTTAGCGGGAGGGCGCAGTATTTT. Encoded protein: CATNLSGRAQYF.

This rearrangement joins TRBV3-1 to TRBJ2-5, with a possible D match to TRBD2 (7 bases). Germline assignment: CDR1 LGHDT and CDR2 YNNKEL (reference sequence). The V and J ends lost 6 bases and 2 bases respectively, with 10 bases between them. The CDR3 totals 13 residues. As DNA, the CDR3 is TGTGCCAGCAGGGGGGGGGCTCAAGAGACCCAGTACTTC. Translating it yields CASRGGAQETQYF.

This clonotype was detected ten times or more. The chain uses TRBV4-2 and TRBJ2-2, with 8 bases aligning to TRBD1. With 2 bases clipped from V and 0 bases from J, the junction kept 2 bases outside the gene matches. Germline CDR1 is LGHNA and CDR2 is YNFKEQ. This CDR3 region has 16 residues. Here the CDR3 reads CASSQTGQANTGELFF. In DNA, the CDR3 is TGTGCCAGCAGCCAAACGGGACAGGCGAACACCGGGGAGCTGTTTTTT.

This chain joins TRBV28 and TRBJ2-1; 7 bases line up with TRBD2. This CDR3 has 15 residues. V lost 6 bases, J lost 1 base, and 6 bases stayed unmatched. CDR1 MDHEN and CDR2 SYDVKM come from the germline V gene. The chain's CDR3 is CASSYTGLSYNEQFF. The CDR3 DNA reads TGTGCCAGCAGCTACACGGGACTATCCTACAATGAGCAGTTCTTC. Supplemented by reference TRBV28 and TRBJ2-1, the full variable domain reads DVKVTQSSRYLVKRTGEKVFLECVQDMDHENMFWYRQDPGLGLRLIYFSYDVKMKEKGDIPEGYSVSREKKERFSLILESASTNQTSMYLCASSYTGLSYNEQFFGPGTRLTVL.

V gene TRBV4-3 combines with J gene TRBJ2-1; TRBD2 matches 12 bases. The junction had 4 bases not matched to a gene; V was cut back by 1 base and J by 0 bases. The length of the CDR3 is 18 residues. In germline, CDR1 is LGHNA, CDR2 YSLEER. The CDR3 loop is CASSQGLAGGSSYNEQFF. The CDR3 DNA reads TGCGCCAGCAGCCAAGGTCTAGCGGGGGGGAGCTCCTACAATGAGCAGTTCTTC.

The table lists this clonotype with many counts. V and J are TRBV6-2 or TRBV6-3 and TRBJ2-1, with TRBD2 matching 7 bases. After removal of 10 bases from V and 4 bases from J, the junction contained 13 bases not matched to a gene. Germline CDR1 reads MNHEY; CDR2 reads SVGEGT. The CDR3 sequence is 15 residues long. CDR3 region: CAIGRSLAAYNEQFF. CDR3 coding DNA: TGTGCCATAGGGAGATCTCTAGCGGCTTACAATGAGCAGTTCTTC.

The chain combines TRBV7-6 with TRBJ2-5; 7 bases align to TRBD1. Trimming at V came to 7 bases and at J to 2 bases, leaving 13 bases not matched to a gene. Germline CDR1 is SGHVS and CDR2 is FNYEAQ. The length of the CDR3 is 16 residues. The CDR3 loop reads CASIPLWGQPQETQYF. As DNA, the CDR3 is TGTGCCAGCATCCCCCTTTGGGGACAGCCTCAAGAGACCCAGTACTTC.

This clonotype was seen only a few times. The chain recombines TRBV12-3 or TRBV12-4 with TRBJ2-3, with D tentatively TRBD2 (5 bases). Trimming took off 1 base at V and 1 base at J, with 9 bases between the two ends. CDR3 size: 15 residues. The CDR3 nucleotides are TGTGCCAGCAGTTTAGTGTTGCGGGGCACAGATACGCAGTATTTT. Residues: CASSLVLRGTDTQYF.

This clonotype was detected many times. This chain connects TRBV27 to TRBJ2-7, with 7 bases aligning to TRBD1. Germline V gene lookup returns CDR1 MNHEY and CDR2 SMNVEV (reference sequence). The CDR3 spans 13 residues. With V trimmed by 6 bases and J by 4 bases, 6 bases remained unmatched. The CDR3 coding sequence is TGTGCCAGCAGCCTTAGACAGGGATACGAGCAGTACTTC. It encodes CASSLRQGYEQYF.